These T cell receptor beta chains were read from a single sample in a study of long-term antiretroviral therapy in people with HIV. Libraries were prepared by immunoSEQ multiplex PCR; TCRdb keeps only in-frame clonotypes and omits some of them. The sample contains tens of thousands of clones, more than 75% of which appear only once. Specimen: unsorted PBMCs, collected 0.5 years after starting antiretroviral therapy. The receptors stem from a woman between 40 and 55 years old with HIV. Both conserved end residues are part of each CDR3. A D gene is named only where the DNA matches it firmly. Rows give clone size only sometimes, using once, few, many, or a class for an expanded clone.

d_call	v_call	j_call	cdr3_length	clone_size	cdr3_aa	cdr3_nt
TRBD1	TRBV7-9	TRBJ1-2	14	.	CASSLAGTEWGYTF	TGTGCCAGCAGCTTAGCGGGGACAGAATGGGGCTACACCTTC
.	TRBV2	TRBJ1-1	14	.	CARGGGGENTEAFF	TGTGCCAGAGGAGGGGGGGGCGAGAACACTGAAGCTTTCTTT
.	TRBV15	TRBJ1-1	15	once	CATSRPTGAGTEAFF	TGTGCCACCAGCAGGCCCACGGGGGCTGGGACTGAAGCTTTCTTT
.	TRBV19	TRBJ2-6	14	.	CASSLTSGANVLTF	TGTGCCAGTAGCCTCACGTCTGGGGCCAACGTCCTGACTTTC
TRBD2	TRBV11-2	TRBJ2-3	19	.	CASSTNPGLAQHSTDTQYF	TGTGCCAGCAGCACCAATCCCGGACTAGCGCAACATAGCACAGATACGCAGTATTTT
TRBD1	TRBV4-2	TRBJ1-5	15	.	CASSQGDSEYQPQHF	TGTGCCAGCAGCCAAGGGGACAGCGAATATCAGCCCCAGCATTTT
TRBD1	TRBV5-4	TRBJ1-3	15	.	CASSAPGQGSPTIYF	TGTGCCAGCAGCGCCCCGGGACAGGGATCTCCCACCATATATTTT
TRBD1	TRBV5-6	TRBJ2-1	14	.	CASSPGTGGNEQFF	TGTGCCAGCAGTCCCGGGACAGGGGGCAATGAGCAGTTCTTC
TRBD1	TRBV5-4	TRBJ1-4	14	.	CASSLGTGDEKLFF	TGTGCCAGCAGCTTGGGGACAGGGGATGAAAAACTGTTTTTT
.	TRBV20-1	TRBJ2-1	10	.	CSAGQNEQFF	TGCAGTGCTGGCCAGAATGAGCAGTTCTTC
TRBD1	TRBV30	TRBJ1-5	14	.	CAWSRSQGAQPQHF	TGTGCCTGGAGCCGGTCACAGGGGGCTCAGCCCCAGCATTTT
.	TRBV4-2	TRBJ2-7	15	.	CASSQDVSATYEQYF	TGTGCCAGCAGCCAAGATGTCTCAGCCACCTACGAGCAGTACTTC
TRBD1	TRBV5-6	TRBJ1-1	14	.	CASSLWDRNTEAFF	TGTGCCAGCAGCTTGTGGGACAGGAACACTGAAGCTTTCTTT
.	TRBV2	TRBJ1-2	13	few	CASSEGERHGYTF	TGTGCCAGCAGTGAAGGGGAAAGACATGGCTACACCTTC
.	TRBV2	TRBJ2-7	11	.	CASQQVYEQYF	TGTGCCAGCCAACAGGTGTACGAGCAGTACTTC
TRBD1	TRBV27	TRBJ2-7	14	few	CASSTGTGAYEQYF	TGTGCCAGCAGCACCGGGACAGGGGCCTACGAGCAGTACTTC
TRBD2	TRBV7-2	TRBJ2-5	14	.	CASRSRGVGETQYF	TGTGCCAGCAGGAGCCGGGGGGTTGGTGAGACCCAGTACTTC
.	TRBV29-1	TRBJ2-1	15	.	CSVEGFLMSWDEQFF	TGCAGCGTTGAAGGGTTTCTCATGTCATGGGATGAGCAGTTCTTC
TRBD1	TRBV23-1	TRBJ2-5	17	once	CASSQFTGTGLMGTQYF	TGCGCCAGCAGTCAATTCACGGGGACAGGTCTGATGGGGACCCAGTACTTC
.	TRBV6-5	TRBJ2-6	15	.	CASSYRVTGANVLTF	TGTGCCAGCAGTTACAGGGTTACTGGGGCCAACGTCCTGACTTTC
.	TRBV2	TRBJ1-1	12	.	CASAGGASEAFF	TGTGCCAGCGCGGGGGGGGCGTCTGAAGCTTTCTTT
TRBD1	TRBV28	TRBJ1-2	17	.	CASRYHRLGTGEEGYTF	TGTGCCAGCCGATACCACCGTCTCGGGACAGGAGAGGAAGGCTACACCTTC
TRBD1	TRBV5-8	TRBJ1-4	14	.	CASSKGQYNEKLFF	TGTGCCAGCAGCAAGGGACAGTATAATGAAAAACTGTTTTTT
.	TRBV28	TRBJ2-1	15	.	CASSLGTSSYNEQFF	TGTGCCAGCAGTTTAGGGACGAGCTCCTACAATGAGCAGTTCTTC
.	TRBV4-1	TRBJ1-3	16	few	CASSQEGQISGNTIYF	TGCGCCAGCAGCCAAGAAGGACAGATCTCTGGAAACACCATATATTTT
.	TRBV18	TRBJ1-2	13	few	CASSPSAAYGYTF	TGTGCCAGCTCACCGTCGGCGGCCTATGGCTACACCTTC
.	TRBV5-1	TRBJ1-4	14	.	CASSLARAEEKLFF	TGCGCCAGCAGCTTGGCCAGGGCGGAGGAAAAACTGTTTTTT
TRBD1	TRBV9	TRBJ1-5	14	.	CASSITGAGQPQHF	TGTGCCAGCAGCATAACAGGGGCGGGTCAGCCCCAGCATTTT
TRBD2	TRBV4-3	TRBJ2-6	18	.	CASSQEVRGGSGANVLTF	TGCGCCAGCAGCCAAGAGGTTCGGGGGGGATCTGGGGCCAACGTCCTGACTTTC
TRBD2	TRBV9	TRBJ2-1	18	medium-sized	CASSGAPALAGGGNEQFF	TGTGCCAGCAGCGGAGCCCCGGCCCTAGCGGGGGGGGGCAATGAGCAGTTCTTC
.	TRBV15	TRBJ2-7	13	few	CATSPRDPYEQYF	TGTGCCACCAGCCCCAGGGACCCCTACGAGCAGTACTTC
.	TRBV5-1	TRBJ1-2	12	.	CASRDSNYGYTF	TGCGCCAGCAGGGACAGTAACTATGGCTACACCTTC
.	TRBV11-3	TRBJ2-1	16	once	CASSSGGYSPSNEQFF	TGTGCCAGCAGCTCCGGCGGGTATTCTCCCTCCAATGAGCAGTTCTTC
.	TRBV28	TRBJ1-4	15	.	CASRDIGRANEKLFF	TGTGCCAGCAGGGACATTGGACGGGCTAATGAAAAACTGTTTTTT
.	TRBV4-2	TRBJ1-2	15	.	CASSHEPGSDYGYTF	TGTGCCAGCAGCCACGAGCCGGGATCGGACTATGGCTACACCTTC
TRBD1	TRBV18	TRBJ1-2	14	.	CASSPGQGIYGYTF	TGTGCCAGCTCACCCGGACAGGGCATCTATGGCTACACCTTC
.	TRBV2	TRBJ1-6	15	few	CASRDGTPNNSPLHF	TGTGCCAGCAGAGATGGGACACCCAATAATTCACCCCTCCACTTT
.	TRBV7-2	TRBJ2-3	14	.	CASRQRTHTDTQYF	TGTGCCAGTCGTCAAAGGACTCACACAGATACGCAGTATTTT
.	TRBV30	TRBJ2-5	14	.	CAWSVRGYQETQYF	TGTGCCTGGAGTGTAAGGGGGTACCAAGAGACCCAGTACTTC
TRBD2	TRBV9	TRBJ2-5	17	.	CASSQRLLAGPGETQYF	TGTGCCAGCAGCCAAAGACTTCTAGCGGGGCCAGGGGAGACCCAGTACTTC
.	TRBV2	TRBJ1-2	15	.	CASSEERGRGNGYTF	TGTGCCAGCAGTGAAGAGCGAGGCAGGGGTAATGGCTACACCTTC
.	TRBV18	TRBJ1-3	17	.	CASSPISSQQGGNTIYF	TGTGCCAGCTCACCCATTAGCTCGCAACAGGGTGGAAACACCATATATTTT
.	TRBV5-1	TRBJ1-3	16	.	CASSIGLGNSGNTIYF	TGCGCCAGCAGCATTGGACTCGGGAACTCTGGAAACACCATATATTTT
.	TRBV10-3	TRBJ2-2	13	.	CAISEVGAGELFF	TGTGCCATCAGTGAGGTGGGAGCCGGGGAGCTGTTTTTT
.	TRBV5-4	TRBJ1-2	14	few	CASSPGTPNYGYTF	TGTGCCAGCAGCCCAGGGACACCCAACTATGGCTACACCTTC
.	TRBV29-1	TRBJ2-5	16	.	CSVEDALRGELETQYF	TGCAGCGTTGAAGATGCTCTGCGGGGAGAGTTAGAGACCCAGTACTTC
.	TRBV7-9	TRBJ1-1	14	.	CASSHIQGNTEAFF	TGTGCCAGCAGCCATATACAGGGGAACACTGAAGCTTTCTTT
TRBD1	TRBV4-3	TRBJ2-7	15	.	CASSQYGTGVYEQYF	TGCGCCAGCAGCCAATATGGGACAGGAGTATATGAGCAGTACTTC
.	TRBV19	TRBJ2-3	18	.	CASTSSGVTERYTDTQYF	TGTGCCAGTACCTCATCAGGGGTGACCGAGCGGTACACAGATACGCAGTATTTT
.	TRBV2	TRBJ2-7	15	.	CASREDRLFSYEQYF	TGTGCCAGCAGGGAGGACAGACTTTTCTCCTACGAGCAGTACTTC
.	TRBV5-1	TRBJ2-7	12	.	CASSFSSTEQYF	TGCGCCAGCAGCTTTTCCAGTACCGAGCAGTACTTC
TRBD2	TRBV9	TRBJ2-7	16	once	CASSPRTSGGGYEQYF	TGTGCCAGCAGCCCACGGACTAGCGGGGGGGGCTACGAGCAGTACTTC